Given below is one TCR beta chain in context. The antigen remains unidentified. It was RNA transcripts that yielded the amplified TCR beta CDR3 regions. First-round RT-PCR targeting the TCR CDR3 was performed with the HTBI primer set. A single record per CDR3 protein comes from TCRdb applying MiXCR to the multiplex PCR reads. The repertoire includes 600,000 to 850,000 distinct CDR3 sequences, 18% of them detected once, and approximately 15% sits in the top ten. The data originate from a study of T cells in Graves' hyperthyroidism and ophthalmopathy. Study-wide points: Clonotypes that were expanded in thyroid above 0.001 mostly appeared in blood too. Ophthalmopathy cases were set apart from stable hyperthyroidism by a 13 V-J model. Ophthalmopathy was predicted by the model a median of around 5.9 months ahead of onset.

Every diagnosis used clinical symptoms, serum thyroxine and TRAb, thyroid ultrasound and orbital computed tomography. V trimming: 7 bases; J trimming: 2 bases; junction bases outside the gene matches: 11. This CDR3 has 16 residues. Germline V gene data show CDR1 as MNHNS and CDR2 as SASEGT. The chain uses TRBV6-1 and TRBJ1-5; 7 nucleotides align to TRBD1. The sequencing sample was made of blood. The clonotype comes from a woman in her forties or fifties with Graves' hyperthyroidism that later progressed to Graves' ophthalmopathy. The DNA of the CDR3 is TGTGCCAGCACCGCCGTAGGGGGCACGGGCAATCAGCCCCAGCATTTT. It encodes CASTAVGGTGNQPQHF.